The 27 T cell receptor beta chains below come from one sample, sequenced in a study of blood T cells in healthy people across ages. Next came a second PCR, run for 7 to 11 cycles, which used a sample-barcoded 5' primer along with a J-beta primer mix. TCRdb itself ran the 5' RACE reads through MiXCR, one entry per CDR3 protein. The sample contains 650,000 to 800,000 distinct CDR3 sequences, under 55% of which appear only once. The source material was blood. The receptors derive from a man between 60 and 75 years old in good health.

The chain recombines TRBV20-1 with TRBJ2-1, with 7 bases that match TRBD2. This CDR3 is 13 amino acids long. J was trimmed by 6 bases and V by 3 bases; bases with no gene match: 5. CDR1 is DFQATT, CDR2 SNEGSKA, per germline (reference sequence). CDR3 coding DNA: TGCAGTGCTAGTCAAAGCGGGGTCAATGAGCAGTTCTTC. Encoded protein: CSASQSGVNEQFF.

The gene calls are TRBV28 and TRBJ2-1, with D perhaps matching TRBD2 (5 bases). Germline V gene lookup returns CDR1 MDHEN and CDR2 SYDVKM. V gave up 9 bases and J gave up 3 bases, with 12 bases separating them. This CDR3 contains 13 residues. In nucleotides, the CDR3 is TGTGCCAGTTGTCCGGGGAGCTACAATGAGCAGTTCTTC. Its protein product is CASCPGSYNEQFF. Drawing the rest from reference TRBV28 and TRBJ2-1, the complete variable domain is DVKVTQSSRYLVKRTGEKVFLECVQDMDHENMFWYRQDPGLGLRLIYFSYDVKMKEKGDIPEGYSVSREKKERFSLILESASTNQTSMYLCASCPGSYNEQFFGPGTRLTVL.

The rearrangement links TRBV20-1 to TRBJ2-3, with D possibly matching TRBD1 (6 bases). The V gene lost 4 bases and the J gene lost 0 bases, with 14 bases spanning the gap. The CDR3 loop spans 15 amino acids. Germline CDR1 is DFQATT and CDR2 is SNEGSKA (reference sequence). The CDR3 coding sequence is TGCAGTGCTAAGGACAGCTCGGTTAGCACAGATACGCAGTATTTT. This translates into CSAKDSSVSTDTQYF.

This clonotype was picked up a small number of times. The rearrangement joins TRBV5-5 to TRBJ2-7; TRBD1 aligns across 7 bases. The trim removed 2 bases at V and 3 bases at J, leaving 8 bases unmatched. The CDR3 runs 15 residues. Germline V gene data show CDR1 as SGHKS and CDR2 as YYEKEE (reference sequence). DNA of the CDR3: TGTGCCAGCAGCTTACAGGGGCGTTCCCTCTACGAGCAGTACTTC. It is translated as CASSLQGRSLYEQYF. The variable domain in full, completed from reference TRBV5-5 and TRBJ2-7, reads DAGVTQSPTHLIKTRGQQVTLRCSPISGHKSVSWYQQVLGQGPQFIFQYYEKEERGRGNFPDRFSARQFPNYSSELNVNALLLGDSALYLCASSLQGRSLYEQYFGPGTRLTVT.

This chain joins TRBV7-2 and TRBJ2-7; 13 bases match TRBD2. Germline CDR1 SGHTA, CDR2 FQGNSA. With V trimmed by 5 bases and J by 7 bases, 11 bases remained unmatched. The CDR3 runs 16 residues. CDR3 protein: CASSPRTSGRYNEQYF. The CDR3 nucleotides are TGTGCCAGCAGCCCCCGGACTAGCGGGAGATACAATGAGCAGTACTTC.

This clonotype was seen at least ten times. The V and J genes are TRBV12-3 or TRBV12-4 and TRBJ2-5; perhaps TRBD1 as D (5 bases). This CDR3 has 12 amino acids. Trimming left V 7 bases short and J 4 bases short, with 10 bases between. CDR3 coding DNA: TGTGCCAGCAAGGGCCAGGGAGAGACCCAGTACTTC. The encoded protein is CASKGQGETQYF.

The V call is TRBV7-2, the J call TRBJ2-3, with TRBD2 identical over 9 bases. CDR3 length equals 13 residues. Per the germline V gene, CDR1 is SGHTA and CDR2 is FQGNSA. CDR3 nucleotide sequence: TGTGTTACCAGCAAAGCGGGGGGAGATACGCAGTATTTT. Its protein is CVTSKAGGDTQYF.

The chain joins TRBV4-3 to TRBJ2-1, with TRBD1 as a possible D gene (6 bases). The CDR3 extends over 17 amino acids. Germline CDR1 LGHNA, CDR2 YSLEER. Trimming stripped 3 bases from V and 5 bases from J, with 20 bases between. The CDR3 protein is CASSHNVQGSSNNEQFF. CDR3 sequence (DNA): TGCGCCAGCAGCCACAACGTCCAGGGGTCTTCCAACAATGAGCAGTTCTTC.

V and J are TRBV2 and TRBJ1-6; no reliable D call. The CDR3 runs 13 residues. V was cut by 4 bases and J by 6 bases, with 7 bases left in between. The germline gives CDR1 SNHLY, CDR2 FYNNEI. CDR3 amino acids: CASSAQSNSPLHF. The CDR3 coding sequence is TGTGCCAGCAGTGCCCAGAGTAATTCACCCCTCCACTTT.

V gene TRBV27 combines with J gene TRBJ1-4; the match to TRBD1 covers 10 bases. V gave up 0 bases and J gave up 8 bases; unmatched junction bases: 15. This CDR3 contains 19 residues. CDR1 and CDR2 (germline): MNHEY, SMNVEV (reference sequence). The CDR3 sequence: CASSLSGGARTGGREKLFF. The CDR3 coding sequence is TGTGCCAGCAGTTTATCTGGTGGAGCCCGGACAGGGGGTCGGGAAAAACTGTTTTTT.

This clonotype was seen more than once but under ten times. This chain links TRBV27 with TRBJ2-3; 9 bases are a match to TRBD1. There are 14 residues in the CDR3. V dropped 6 bases and J dropped 4; count of bases not matched to a gene: 5. Per germline, CDR1 MNHEY and CDR2 SMNVEV (reference sequence). CDR3 amino acids: CASRRTGASDTQYF. Written as DNA, the CDR3 is TGTGCCAGCAGGCGGACAGGGGCATCAGATACGCAGTATTTT.

This clonotype was found many times. This chain connects TRBV29-1 to TRBJ2-7; D call uncertain. Between the trimmed V and J ends, which lost 1 base and 0 bases, there was a span of 7 bases. CDR1 is SQVTM and CDR2 is ANQGSEA in the germline V gene. The length of the CDR3 is 13 residues. The CDR3 region is CSVEVMHSYEQYF. In DNA form, the CDR3 reads TGCAGCGTTGAAGTAATGCACTCCTACGAGCAGTACTTC.

In this sample, this clonotype turned up many times. V and J are TRBV5-1 and TRBJ2-7; D perhaps matches TRBD1 (5 bases). V was cut by 2 bases and J by 3 bases, with 12 bases left in between. Germline loops: CDR1 SGHRS, CDR2 YFSETQ. This CDR3 spans 14 amino acids. CDR3 DNA sequence: TGCGCCAGCAGCTTCTGGCAGGACAACTACGAGCAGTACTTC. Translated: CASSFWQDNYEQYF.

This clonotype was seen ten or more times. This rearrangement joins TRBV7-2 to TRBJ2-7; tentatively, D is TRBD2 (5 bases). Trimming shortened V by 5 bases and J by 0 bases, and 14 bases separated the two germline ends. This CDR3 has 15 residues. From germline, CDR1 is SGHTA and CDR2 FQGNSA. The CDR3 is CASSQPGWSSYEQYF. In DNA form, the CDR3 reads TGTGCCAGCAGCCAACCGGGGTGGTCCTCCTACGAGCAGTACTTC.

This sequence joins TRBV20-1 and TRBJ2-7, with a possible D match to TRBD2 (6 bases). Germline V gene sequence: CDR1 DFQATT, CDR2 SNEGSKA (reference sequence). Trimming shortened V by 5 bases and J by 3 bases, and 17 bases separated the two germline ends. This CDR3 has 14 amino acids. The CDR3 DNA is TGCAGTGCTCCTTACGCGGCGGGAAACTACGAGCAGTACTTC. Translating gives CSAPYAAGNYEQYF.

This clonotype was counted between two and nine times. The rearrangement joins TRBV28 to TRBJ2-7, with D possibly TRBD1 on 5 matching bases. The CDR3 is 16 amino acids. The V end lost 5 bases, the J end lost 5 bases, and 22 bases lay between the germline ends. Germline CDR1 reads MDHEN; CDR2 reads SYDVKM. DNA for the CDR3: TGTGCCAGCAGTCCCCGGAGACAGTCCCATTTAGACGAGCAGTACTTC. It specifies CASSPRRQSHLDEQYF.

The chain is built from TRBV5-1 and TRBJ2-4, with D maybe TRBD1 (6 bases). The length of the CDR3 is 16 residues. Trimming stripped 5 bases from V and 13 bases from J, with 28 bases between. The germline V gene has CDR1 SGHRS and CDR2 YFSETQ. The CDR3 here is CASSKNRDTSRRGQYF. CDR3 nucleotide sequence: TGCGCCAGCAGTAAGAACAGGGATACCAGCAGGCGCGGGCAGTACTTC.

This chain uses TRBV7-2 with TRBJ1-6; no clear D. There are 14 residues in the CDR3. The germline gives CDR1 SGHTA, CDR2 FQGNSA. Trimming removed 3 bases from V and 5 bases from J, with 8 bases in between. The CDR3 region has the DNA TGTGCCAGCAGCTTTTGGGATCATAATTCACCCCTCCACTTT. This codes for CASSFWDHNSPLHF.

The rearrangement links TRBV6-6 to TRBJ1-4, with D possibly being TRBD1 (6 bases). Per the germline V gene, CDR1 is MNHNY and CDR2 is SVGAGI (reference sequence). The ends were cut back, 6 bases at V and 8 bases at J, with 22 bases in the middle. This CDR3 has 16 residues. The CDR3 region is CASSPRGRQSIEKLFF. CDR3 nucleotides: TGTGCCAGCAGCCCCAGGGGCCGACAGAGCATCGAAAAACTGTTTTTT.

This clonotype was seen a few times. This chain links TRBV4-1 with TRBJ2-1, with 10 bases matching TRBD2. The J segment lost 9 bases and the V segment lost 4 bases, leaving 18 bases of the junction unmatched. Per the germline V gene, CDR1 is MGHRA and CDR2 is YSYEKL. This CDR3 has 18 amino acids. In DNA, the CDR3 is TGCGCCAGCAGCCGAGAGGGGCTAGCGGGGGTCCTTGGTGGTGAGCAGTTCTTC. Protein: CASSREGLAGVLGGEQFF.

This clonotype was counted a few times. The genes are TRBV20-1 and TRBJ1-1; a weak D match, TRBD1 (5 bases). The V end was cut by 6 bases, the J end by 1 base, with 12 bases between. The CDR3 spans 13 residues. CDR1 is DFQATT, CDR2 SNEGSKA, per germline (reference sequence). CDR3 nucleotide sequence: TGCAGTGCCGACGGGGGAAGGAACACTGAAGCTTTCTTT. This sequence encodes CSADGGRNTEAFF.

CDR3 DNA sequence: TGCGCCAGCAGTGACTTAGCGGGGGGGCCGACCGGGGAGCTGTTTTTT. It specifies CASSDLAGGPTGELFF. The rearrangement joins TRBV4-1 to TRBJ2-2; the match to TRBD2 covers 11 bases. The V and J ends lost 6 bases and 5 bases, in that order; junction bases with no gene match: 8. The germline CDR1 and CDR2 sequences are MGHRA and YSYEKL. This CDR3 has 16 residues.

This clonotype was found many times. V is TRBV25-1 and J is TRBJ1-2; D ambiguous. There are 13 residues in the CDR3. Looked up from germline, CDR1 is MGHDK and CDR2 is SYGVNS. V was clipped by 4 bases and J by 5 bases, with 11 bases between them. This chain's CDR3 is CASSAISAYGYTF. Here the CDR3 DNA reads TGTGCCAGCAGTGCCATATCAGCGTATGGCTACACCTTC.

The rearrangement links TRBV16 to TRBJ1-2; possibly TRBD1 for D (6 bases). This CDR3 spans 15 amino acids. Germline V gene sequence: CDR1 KGHSY, CDR2 FQNENV. Deletions cut 5 bases from V and 7 bases from J, with 20 bases between. CDR3 protein: CASSKGVAGQIGYTF. CDR3 nucleotides: TGTGCCAGCAGCAAGGGGGTTGCAGGGCAGATTGGCTACACCTTC.

This clonotype appeared a few times. The J gene is TRBJ2-7, the V gene TRBV6-4; TRBD2 matches at 8 bases. This CDR3 is built from 15 residues. The germline CDR1 and CDR2 sequences are MRHNA and SNTAGT. Trimming removed 2 bases from V and 2 bases from J; junction bases left unmatched: 5. CDR3 protein: CASSDVRGGPYEQYF. The CDR3 DNA follows: TGTGCCAGCAGTGACGTCCGGGGGGGCCCCTACGAGCAGTACTTC.

V and J are TRBV6-6 and TRBJ1-1; D uncertain. The CDR3 length is 13 residues. Trimming stripped 5 bases from V and 2 bases from J, with 9 bases between. Germline V CDR1 and CDR2: MNHNY, SVGAGI (reference sequence). CDR3 sequence reads: CASSDVVNTEAFF. The DNA of the CDR3 is TGTGCCAGCAGTGACGTAGTTAACACTGAAGCTTTCTTT.

This clonotype appeared a single time. The chain uses TRBV4-1 and TRBJ2-5; either TRBD1 or TRBD2 may supply D (5 bases each). Germline assignment: CDR1 MGHRA and CDR2 YSYEKL. This CDR3 has 15 amino acids. Between the trimmed V and J ends, which lost 1 base and 5 bases, there was a span of 14 bases. CDR3 protein: CASSQGRVPGETQYF. The DNA for the CDR3 is TGCGCCAGCAGCCAAGGGCGGGTGCCAGGGGAGACCCAGTACTTC.